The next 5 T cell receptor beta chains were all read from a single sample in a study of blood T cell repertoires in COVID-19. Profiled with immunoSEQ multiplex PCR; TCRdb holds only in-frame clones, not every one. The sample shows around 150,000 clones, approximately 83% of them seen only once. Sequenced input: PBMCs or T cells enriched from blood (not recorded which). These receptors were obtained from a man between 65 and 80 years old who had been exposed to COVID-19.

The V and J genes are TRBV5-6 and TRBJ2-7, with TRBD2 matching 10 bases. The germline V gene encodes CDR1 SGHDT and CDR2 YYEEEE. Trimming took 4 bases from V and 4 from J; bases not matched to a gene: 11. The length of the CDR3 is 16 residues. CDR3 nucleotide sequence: TGTGCCAGCAGCGGGGAGGCGAGCGGGAGGGGGTACGAGCAGTACTTC. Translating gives CASSGEASGRGYEQYF. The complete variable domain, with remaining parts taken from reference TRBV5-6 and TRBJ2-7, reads DAGVTQSPTHLIKTRGQQVTLRCSPKSGHDTVSWYQQALGQGPQFIFQYYEEEERQRGNFPDRFSGHQFPNYSSELNVNALLLGDSALYLCASSGEASGRGYEQYFGPGTRLTVT.

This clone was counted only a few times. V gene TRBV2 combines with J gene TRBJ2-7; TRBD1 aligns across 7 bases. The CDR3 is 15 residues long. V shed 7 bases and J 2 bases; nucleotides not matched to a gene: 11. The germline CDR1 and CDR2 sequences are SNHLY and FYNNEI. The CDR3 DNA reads TGTGCCAGCACCCAAACCGGGACAGTCACCTACGAGCAGTACTTC. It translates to CASTQTGTVTYEQYF.

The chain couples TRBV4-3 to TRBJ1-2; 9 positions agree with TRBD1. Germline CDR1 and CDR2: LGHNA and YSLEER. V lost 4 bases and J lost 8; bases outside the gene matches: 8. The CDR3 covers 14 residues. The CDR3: CASSRSTGGDGYTF. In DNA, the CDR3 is TGCGCCAGCAGCCGATCGACAGGGGGAGACGGCTACACCTTC.

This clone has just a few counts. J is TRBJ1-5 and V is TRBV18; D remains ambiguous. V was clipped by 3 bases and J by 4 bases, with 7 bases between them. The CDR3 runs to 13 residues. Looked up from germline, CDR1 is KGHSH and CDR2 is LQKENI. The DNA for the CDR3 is TGTGCCAGCTCACCTAATTTAAATCAGCCCCAGCATTTT. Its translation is CASSPNLNQPQHF. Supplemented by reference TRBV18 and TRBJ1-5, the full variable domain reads NAGVMQNPRHLVRRRGQEARLRCSPMKGHSHVYWYRQLPEEGLKFMVYLQKENIIDESGMPKERFSAEFPKEGPSILRIQQVVRGDSAAYFCASSPNLNQPQHFGDGTRLSIL.

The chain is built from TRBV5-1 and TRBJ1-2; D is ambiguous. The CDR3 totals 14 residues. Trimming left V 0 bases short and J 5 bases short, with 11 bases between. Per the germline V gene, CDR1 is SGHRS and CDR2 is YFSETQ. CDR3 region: CASSLAGPLYGYTF. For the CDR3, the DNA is TGCGCCAGCAGCTTGGCGGGTCCCCTTTATGGCTACACCTTC.